This T cell receptor (beta chain) comes out of a study of blood T cells in healthy people across ages. The CDR3 totals 15 residues. Per germline, CDR1 LNHNV and CDR2 YYDKDF (reference sequence). Losses at the gene ends were 0 bases for V and 5 bases for J; bases not matched to a gene: 6. It was with a sample-barcoded 5' primer and a J-beta primer mix that a second PCR of about 7 to 12 cycles was run. TCRdb recomputed calls from the 5' RACE reads with MiXCR, one row per CDR3 protein. The sample has approximately 290,000 distinct CDR3 sequences, 27% seen once; the top ten hold 29%. The specimen sequenced was blood. The chain joins TRBV15 to TRBJ2-5; TRBD1 agrees at 7 bases. This clonotype originated in a woman in her 70s in good health. CDR3 sequence (DNA): TGTGCCACCAGCAGAGATCAAGGGGGCTGGGAGACCCAGTACTTC. It yields the protein CATSRDQGGWETQYF.